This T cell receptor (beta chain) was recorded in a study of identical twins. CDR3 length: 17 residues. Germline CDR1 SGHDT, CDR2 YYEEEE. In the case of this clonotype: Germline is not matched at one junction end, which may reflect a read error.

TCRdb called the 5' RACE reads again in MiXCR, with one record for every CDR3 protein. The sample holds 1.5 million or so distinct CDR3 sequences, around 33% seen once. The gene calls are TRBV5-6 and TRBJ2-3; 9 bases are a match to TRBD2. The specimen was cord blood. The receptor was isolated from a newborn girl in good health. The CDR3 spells CASSLGSGRPWADTQYF. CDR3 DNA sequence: TGCGCCAGCAGCTTGGGAAGCGGGAGGCCGTGGGCAGATACGCAGTATTTT.